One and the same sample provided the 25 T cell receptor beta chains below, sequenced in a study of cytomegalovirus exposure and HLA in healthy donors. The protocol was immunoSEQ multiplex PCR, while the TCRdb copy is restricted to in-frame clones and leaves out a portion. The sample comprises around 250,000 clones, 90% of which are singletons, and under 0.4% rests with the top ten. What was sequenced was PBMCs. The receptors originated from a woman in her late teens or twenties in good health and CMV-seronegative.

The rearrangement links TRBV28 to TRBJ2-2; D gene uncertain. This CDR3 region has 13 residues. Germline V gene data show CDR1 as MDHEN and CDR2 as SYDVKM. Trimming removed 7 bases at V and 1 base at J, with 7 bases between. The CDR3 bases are TGTGCCAGCATTACACGGAACACCGGGGAGCTGTTTTTT. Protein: CASITRNTGELFF.

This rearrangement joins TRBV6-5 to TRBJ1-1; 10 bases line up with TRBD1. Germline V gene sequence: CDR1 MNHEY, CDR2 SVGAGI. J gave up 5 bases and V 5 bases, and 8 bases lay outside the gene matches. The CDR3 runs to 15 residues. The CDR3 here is CASSARQGAVTEAFF. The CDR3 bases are TGTGCCAGCAGTGCACGACAGGGGGCTGTGACTGAAGCTTTCTTT.

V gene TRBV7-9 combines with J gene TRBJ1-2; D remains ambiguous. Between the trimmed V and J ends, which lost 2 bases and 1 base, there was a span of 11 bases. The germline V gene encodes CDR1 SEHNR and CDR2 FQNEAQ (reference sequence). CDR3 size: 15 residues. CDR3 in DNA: TGTGCCAGCAGCTTACTTTTCAGCGTTAACTATGGCTACACCTTC. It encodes CASSLLFSVNYGYTF.

The CDR3 DNA follows: TGTGCCAGCAGGACCGGATTCAGGGGTAGCACAGATACGCAGTATTTT. Its translation is CASRTGFRGSTDTQYF. The chain is built from TRBV2 and TRBJ2-3; D may be TRBD1 (6 bases). Looked up from germline, CDR1 is SNHLY and CDR2 is FYNNEI. V was clipped by 6 bases and J by 0 bases, with 16 bases between them. There are 16 residues in the CDR3.

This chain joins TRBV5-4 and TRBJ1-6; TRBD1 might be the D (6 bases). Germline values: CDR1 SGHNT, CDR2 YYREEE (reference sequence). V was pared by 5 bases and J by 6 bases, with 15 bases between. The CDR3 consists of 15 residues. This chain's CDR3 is CASRTAEGGNSPLHF. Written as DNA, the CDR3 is TGTGCCAGCAGGACAGCGGAAGGGGGTAATTCACCCCTCCACTTT.

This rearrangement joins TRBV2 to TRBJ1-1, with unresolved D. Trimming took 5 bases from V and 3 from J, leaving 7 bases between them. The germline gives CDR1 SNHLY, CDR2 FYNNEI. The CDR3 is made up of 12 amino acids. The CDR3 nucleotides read TGTGCCAGCAGTAACACGTACACTGAAGCTTTCTTT. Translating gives CASSNTYTEAFF.

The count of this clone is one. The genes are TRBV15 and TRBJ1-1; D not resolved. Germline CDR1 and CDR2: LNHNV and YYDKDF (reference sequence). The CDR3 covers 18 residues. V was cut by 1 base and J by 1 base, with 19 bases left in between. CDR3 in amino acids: CATSRAFFVYDKNTEAFF. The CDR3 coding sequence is TGTGCCACCAGCAGAGCATTTTTCGTCTACGACAAGAACACTGAAGCTTTCTTT.

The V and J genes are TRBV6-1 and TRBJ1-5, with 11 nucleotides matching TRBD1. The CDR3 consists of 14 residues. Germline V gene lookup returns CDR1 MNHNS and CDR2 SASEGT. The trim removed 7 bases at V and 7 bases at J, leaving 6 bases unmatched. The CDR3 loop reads CASNRDRGFQPQHF. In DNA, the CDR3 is TGTGCCAGCAACCGGGACAGGGGGTTCCAGCCCCAGCATTTT.

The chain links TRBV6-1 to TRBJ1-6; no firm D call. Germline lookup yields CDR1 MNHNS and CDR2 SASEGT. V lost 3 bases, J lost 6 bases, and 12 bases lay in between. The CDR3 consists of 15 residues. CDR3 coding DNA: TGTGCCAGCAGTGATCTTTCAGTGGTTAATTCACCCCTCCACTTT. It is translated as CASSDLSVVNSPLHF.

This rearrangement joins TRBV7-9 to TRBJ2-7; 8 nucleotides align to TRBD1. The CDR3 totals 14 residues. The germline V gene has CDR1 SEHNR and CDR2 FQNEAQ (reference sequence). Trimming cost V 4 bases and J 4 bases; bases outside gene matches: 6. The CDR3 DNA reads TGTGCCAGCAGCTCCCTCGACAGGGGATACGAGCAGTACGTC. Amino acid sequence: CASSSLDRGYEQYV.

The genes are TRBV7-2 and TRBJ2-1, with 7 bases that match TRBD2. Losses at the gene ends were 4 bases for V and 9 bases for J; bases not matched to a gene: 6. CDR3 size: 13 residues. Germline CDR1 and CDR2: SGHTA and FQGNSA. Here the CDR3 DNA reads TGTGCCAGCAGCTCCGGACTAGGAATTGAGCAGTTCTTC. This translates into CASSSGLGIEQFF.

The DNA of the CDR3 is TGTGCCTGGGAAGGACAGGGCGAATATGAAAAACTGTTTTTT. It translates to CAWEGQGEYEKLFF. The chain has TRBV30 and TRBJ1-4; 8 bases match TRBD1. Per the germline V gene, CDR1 is GTSNPN and CDR2 is SVGIG (reference sequence). The CDR3 has 14 amino acids. Losses at the gene ends were 5 bases for V and 6 bases for J; bases not matched to a gene: 8.

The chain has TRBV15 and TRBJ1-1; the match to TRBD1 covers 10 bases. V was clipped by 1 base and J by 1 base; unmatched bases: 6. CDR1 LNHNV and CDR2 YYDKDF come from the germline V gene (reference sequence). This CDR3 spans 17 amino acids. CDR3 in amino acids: CATSRGGTGVRNTEAFF. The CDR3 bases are TGTGCCACCAGCAGAGGAGGGACAGGGGTTAGGAACACTGAAGCTTTCTTT.

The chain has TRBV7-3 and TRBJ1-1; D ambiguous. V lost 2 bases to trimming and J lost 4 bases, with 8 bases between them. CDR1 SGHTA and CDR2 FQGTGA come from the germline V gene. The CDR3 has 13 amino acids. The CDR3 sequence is CASSLEILTEAFF. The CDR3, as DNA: TGTGCCAGCAGCTTAGAGATCCTCACTGAAGCTTTCTTT.

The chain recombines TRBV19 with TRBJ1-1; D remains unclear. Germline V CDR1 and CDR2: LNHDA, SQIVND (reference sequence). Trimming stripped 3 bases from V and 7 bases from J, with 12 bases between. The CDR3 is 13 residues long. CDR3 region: CASSIRGAYEAFF. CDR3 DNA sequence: TGTGCCAGTAGTATCCGGGGAGCCTATGAAGCTTTCTTT.

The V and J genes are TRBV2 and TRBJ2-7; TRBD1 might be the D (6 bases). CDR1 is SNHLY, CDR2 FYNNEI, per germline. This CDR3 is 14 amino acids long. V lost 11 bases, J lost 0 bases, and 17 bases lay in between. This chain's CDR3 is CARNGGPPSYEQYV. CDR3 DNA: TGTGCCCGAAATGGGGGCCCCCCCTCCTACGAGCAGTACGTC.

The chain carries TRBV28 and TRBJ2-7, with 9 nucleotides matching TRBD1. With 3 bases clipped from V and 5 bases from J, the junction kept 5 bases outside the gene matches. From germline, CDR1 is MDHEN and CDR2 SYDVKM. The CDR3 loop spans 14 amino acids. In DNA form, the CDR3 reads TGTGCCAGCAGTTTGTGGGACAGGGTCCACGAGCAGTACTTC. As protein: CASSLWDRVHEQYF.

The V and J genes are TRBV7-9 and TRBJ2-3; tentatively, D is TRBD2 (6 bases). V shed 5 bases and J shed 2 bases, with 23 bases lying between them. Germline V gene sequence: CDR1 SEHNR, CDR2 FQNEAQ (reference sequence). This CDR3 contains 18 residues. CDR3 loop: CASSPLLEMGGNTDTQYF. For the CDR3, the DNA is TGTGCCAGCAGCCCGCTCCTCGAAATGGGGGGAAACACAGATACGCAGTATTTT.

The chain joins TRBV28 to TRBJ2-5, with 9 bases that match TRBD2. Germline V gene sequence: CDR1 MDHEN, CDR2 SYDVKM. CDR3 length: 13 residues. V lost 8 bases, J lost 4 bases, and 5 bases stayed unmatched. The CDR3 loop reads CASFPSGVETQYF. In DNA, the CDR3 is TGTGCCAGCTTCCCTAGCGGGGTAGAGACCCAGTACTTC.

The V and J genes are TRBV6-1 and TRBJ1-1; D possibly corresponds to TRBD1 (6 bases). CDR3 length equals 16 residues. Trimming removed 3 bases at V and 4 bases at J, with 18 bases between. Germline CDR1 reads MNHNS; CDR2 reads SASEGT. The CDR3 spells CASSDTHYRVGTEAFF. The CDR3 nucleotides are TGTGCCAGCAGTGATACGCACTACAGGGTTGGCACTGAAGCTTTCTTT.

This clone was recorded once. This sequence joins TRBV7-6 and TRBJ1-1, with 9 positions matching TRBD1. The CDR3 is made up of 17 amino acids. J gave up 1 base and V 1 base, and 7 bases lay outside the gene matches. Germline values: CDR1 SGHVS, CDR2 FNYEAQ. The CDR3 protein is CASSLEGQGGSNTEAFF. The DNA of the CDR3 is TGTGCCAGCAGCTTAGAGGGACAGGGAGGGTCGAACACTGAAGCTTTCTTT.

The CDR3 loop is CASSPAEANSPLHF. The CDR3, as DNA: TGTGCCAGCAGTCCAGCGGAAGCTAATTCACCCCTCCACTTT. The chain employs TRBV6-1 and TRBJ1-6, with D uncertain. Trimming removed 5 bases from V and 6 bases from J, with 11 bases in between. The CDR3 sequence is 14 residues long. Germline CDR1 is MNHNS and CDR2 is SASEGT.

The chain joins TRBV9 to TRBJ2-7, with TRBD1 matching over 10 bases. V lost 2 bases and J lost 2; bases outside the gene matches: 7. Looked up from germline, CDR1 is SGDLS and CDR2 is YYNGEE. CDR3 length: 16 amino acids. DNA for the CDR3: TGTGCCAGCAGCGTGAGCACCGGGACAGGGGCCTACGAGCAGTACTTC. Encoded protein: CASSVSTGTGAYEQYF. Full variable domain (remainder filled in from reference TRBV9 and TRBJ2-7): DSGVTQTPKHLITATGQRVTLRCSPRSGDLSVYWYQQSLDQGLQFLIQYYNGEERAKGNILERFSAQQFPDLHSELNLSSLELGDSALYFCASSVSTGTGAYEQYFGPGTRLTVT.

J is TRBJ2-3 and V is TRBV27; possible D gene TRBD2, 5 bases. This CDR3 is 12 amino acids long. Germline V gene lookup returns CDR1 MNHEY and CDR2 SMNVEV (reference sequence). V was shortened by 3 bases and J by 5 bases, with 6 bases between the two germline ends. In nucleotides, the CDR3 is TGTGCCAGCAGTTTCGGGGTAGATACGCAGTATTTT. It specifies CASSFGVDTQYF.

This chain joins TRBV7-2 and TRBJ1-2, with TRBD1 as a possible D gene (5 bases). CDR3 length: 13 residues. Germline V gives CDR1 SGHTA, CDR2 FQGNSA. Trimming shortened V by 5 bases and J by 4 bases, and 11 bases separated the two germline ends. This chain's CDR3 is CASSERGAYGYTF. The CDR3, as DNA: TGTGCCAGCAGCGAACGTGGGGCCTATGGCTACACCTTC.